The 32 T cell receptor beta chains below were found in one sample sequenced in a study of blood T cells in healthy people across ages. Using a J-beta primer mix together with a sample-barcoded 5' primer, a second PCR was run for about 6 to 12 cycles. TCRdb re-analysed the 5' RACE reads in MiXCR, keeping a single row per CDR3 protein. The table shows 600,000 or so distinct CDR3 sequences, with 20% to 25% occurring only once. The specimen sequenced was blood. The receptor set was obtained from a man aged 70-80 years in good health.

This sequence joins TRBV29-1 and TRBJ2-1; D is uncertain. The length of the CDR3 is 11 residues. V was pared by 7 bases and J by 7 bases, with 11 bases between. Germline loops: CDR1 SQVTM, CDR2 ANQGSEA. The DNA of the CDR3 is TGCAGCGCCTGCCGCGTAAATGAGCAGTTCTTC. It specifies CSACRVNEQFF.

This clonotype occurred a few times. The genes are TRBV2 and TRBJ2-1; 8 bases line up with TRBD2. V dropped 8 bases and J dropped 4; count of bases not matched to a gene: 13. The CDR3 covers 16 residues. Germline loops: CDR1 SNHLY, CDR2 FYNNEI. CDR3 DNA: TGTGCCAGCCTGTGGGCCGTAGCGGGGCCATACAATGAGCAGTTCTTC. Translation gives CASLWAVAGPYNEQFF.

This clonotype was counted a single time. The chain has TRBV5-1 and TRBJ1-2; 7 bases are a match to TRBD1. The CDR3 has 14 amino acids. With V trimmed by 3 bases and J by 4 bases, 6 bases remained unmatched. CDR1 SGHRS and CDR2 YFSETQ come from the germline V gene. CDR3 sequence reads: CASSSRTGPYGYTF. In DNA, the CDR3 is TGCGCCAGCAGCTCCCGGACAGGACCCTATGGCTACACCTTC.

This clonotype occurred a few times. V usage is TRBV2 and J usage is TRBJ2-7; possibly TRBD1 or TRBD2 for D (5 bases each). The germline V gene has CDR1 SNHLY and CDR2 FYNNEI. The CDR3 is 14 residues long. The ends were cut back, 4 bases at V and 6 bases at J, with 16 bases in the middle. The DNA for the CDR3 is TGTGCCAGCAGTGTGGGGGAGAGGTTGCCCGAGCAGTACTTC. This translates into CASSVGERLPEQYF.

This chain joins TRBV29-1 and TRBJ2-5; 15 nucleotides agree with TRBD2. The CDR3 runs 14 residues. J gave up 11 bases and V 5 bases, and 9 bases lay outside the gene matches. Germline CDR1 reads SQVTM; CDR2 reads ANQGSEA. This CDR3 reads CSVIPGLAGGGQYF. The CDR3 nucleotides read TGCAGCGTTATTCCGGGACTAGCGGGAGGAGGGCAGTACTTC.

On this clonotype itself: Germline and junction disagree at one end, which may indicate a read error. This chain joins TRBV6-1 and TRBJ2-7; 8 positions match TRBD1. CDR3 length equals 15 residues. CDR1 is MNHNS and CDR2 is SASEGT in the germline V gene. The DNA of the CDR3 is TGCGCCAGCAGTCCCCTTAAGGACAGGGAGTACGAGCAGTACTTC. The encoded protein is CASSPLKDREYEQYF.

A few counts support this clonotype. V and J are TRBV19 and TRBJ2-2; D possibly corresponds to TRBD2 (5 bases). This CDR3 has 14 amino acids. CDR1 is LNHDA and CDR2 is SQIVND in the germline V gene (reference sequence). Deletions cut 10 bases from V and 5 bases from J, with 17 bases between. CDR3 sequence: CATRRVEVTGELFF. The CDR3, as DNA: TGTGCCACTAGAAGGGTGGAGGTAACCGGGGAGCTGTTTTTT.

The CDR3 nucleotides read TGTGCCAGCAGCCACAGGACAGGCGCAGATACGCAGTATTTT. It codes for CASSHRTGADTQYF. The chain recombines TRBV2 with TRBJ2-3, with TRBD1 matching 7 bases. CDR1 is SNHLY and CDR2 is FYNNEI in the germline V gene. J lost 4 bases, V lost 6 bases, and 7 bases had no gene match. This CDR3 is 14 amino acids long. Looking up the rest from reference TRBV2 and TRBJ2-3 gives the full variable domain: EPEVTQTPSHQVTQMGQEVILRCVPISNHLYFYWYRQILGQKVEFLVSFYNNEISEKSEIFDDQFSVERPDGSNFTLKIRSTKLEDSAMYFCASSHRTGADTQYFGPGTRLTVL.

This clonotype was counted only a few times. The genes are TRBV12-3 or TRBV12-4 and TRBJ2-7, with no clear D. The V end was cut by 4 bases, the J end by 3 bases, with 13 bases between. The CDR3 has 14 amino acids. CDR3 sequence reads: CASSSVFVNYEQYF. The CDR3 region has the DNA TGTGCCAGCAGTTCCGTTTTCGTGAACTACGAGCAGTACTTC.

This clonotype was recorded a few times. This chain links TRBV29-1 with TRBJ2-3, with TRBD2 matching over 13 bases. The CDR3 is 15 amino acids. V shed 5 bases, J shed 5 bases, and the junction held 7 bases outside the gene matches. Germline V gene sequence: CDR1 SQVTM, CDR2 ANQGSEA. The CDR3 DNA is TGCAGCGTTCGAGGACTAGCGGGAGAGGGAGATACGCAGTATTTT. This encodes CSVRGLAGEGDTQYF.

This clonotype was seen at least ten times. This chain links TRBV5-1 with TRBJ1-2; D gene ambiguous. Germline V gene data show CDR1 as SGHRS and CDR2 as YFSETQ. The CDR3 is made up of 15 amino acids. Trimming cost V 0 bases and J 0 bases, with 9 bases left between them. CDR3: CASSLVGPSNYGYTF. The CDR3 region has the DNA TGCGCCAGCAGCTTGGTTGGACCCTCTAACTATGGCTACACCTTC.

This clonotype has a handful of counts. The chain employs TRBV3-1 and TRBJ1-4; D gene unclear. Germline CDR1 and CDR2: LGHDT and YNNKEL (reference sequence). This CDR3 has 14 residues. Trimming shortened V by 1 base and J by 3 bases, and 6 bases separated the two germline ends. CDR3 in DNA: TGTGCCAGCAGCCAAGGTTATCCTAATGAAAAACTGTTTTTT. It encodes CASSQGYPNEKLFF.

The V call is TRBV15, the J call TRBJ2-1, with 10 nucleotides matching TRBD2. CDR1 LNHNV and CDR2 YYDKDF come from the germline V gene (reference sequence). CDR3 length: 14 residues. J gave up 6 bases and V 2 bases, and 1 base lay outside the gene matches. In DNA, the CDR3 is TGTGCCACCAGCAGACGGACTAGCGGCAATGAGCAGTTCTTC. Residues: CATSRRTSGNEQFF.

This clonotype was picked up a small number of times. The chain uses TRBV5-1 and TRBJ2-7; D is perhaps TRBD1 (6 bases). The CDR3 covers 15 residues. Germline V gives CDR1 SGHRS, CDR2 YFSETQ. Between the trimmed V and J ends, which lost 4 bases and 4 bases, there was a span of 18 bases. In DNA form, the CDR3 reads TGCGCCAGCAGCCCGGACACCGCAGGGGATTACGAGCAGTACTTC. This gives the protein CASSPDTAGDYEQYF.

The rearrangement links TRBV29-1 to TRBJ1-2, with D perhaps matching TRBD1 (5 bases). V gave up 4 bases and J gave up 7 bases, with 22 bases separating them. The CDR3 loop spans 15 amino acids. The germline CDR1 and CDR2 sequences are SQVTM and ANQGSEA. CDR3 DNA sequence: TGCAGCGTTGGTCAAGGATTGGTGTTGGGGGTTGGCTACACCTTC. Translating it yields CSVGQGLVLGVGYTF.

The chain is built from TRBV4-1 and TRBJ2-7, with 11 positions matching TRBD2. CDR3 length: 16 residues. CDR1 is MGHRA and CDR2 is YSYEKL in the germline V gene. V shed 1 base and J 4 bases; nucleotides not matched to a gene: 6. The CDR3 loop reads CASSQVLLAGVYEQYF. The CDR3 DNA is TGCGCCAGCAGCCAAGTCTTACTAGCGGGAGTATACGAGCAGTACTTC.

This clonotype has a handful of counts. The V and J genes are TRBV11-2 and TRBJ2-2; D perhaps matches TRBD2 (7 bases). The germline V and J ends were trimmed by 5 bases and 1 base, with 23 bases remaining between them. CDR3 length equals 19 residues. Germline values: CDR1 SGHAT, CDR2 FQNNGV. CDR3 in amino acids: CASSNRGWGGQKNTGELFF. Written as DNA, the CDR3 is TGTGCCAGCAGCAACCGCGGCTGGGGGGGGCAAAAGAACACCGGGGAGCTGTTTTTT.

The sample holds one count of this clonotype. This sequence joins TRBV20-1 and TRBJ2-2; 9 nucleotides line up with TRBD1. V was pared by 5 bases and J by 6 bases, with 10 bases of the junction left unmatched. The CDR3 contains 15 residues. Germline assignment: CDR1 DFQATT and CDR2 SNEGSKA (reference sequence). The CDR3 DNA is TGCAGTGCTGTCCCGGGACAGGGAATTCCCGGGGAGCTGTTTTTT. Translating it yields CSAVPGQGIPGELFF.

The chain recombines TRBV28 with TRBJ2-3; D may be TRBD2 (5 bases). V lost 5 bases, J lost 2 bases, and 11 bases lay in between. The germline gives CDR1 MDHEN, CDR2 SYDVKM. The CDR3 has 14 amino acids. The CDR3: CASSGSGYTDTQYF. The DNA for the CDR3 is TGTGCCAGCAGTGGGAGTGGTTACACAGATACGCAGTATTTT.

The chain uses TRBV9 and TRBJ2-5; 8 nucleotides line up with TRBD1. After removal of 0 bases from V and 4 bases from J, the junction contained 2 bases not matched to a gene. Germline loops: CDR1 SGDLS, CDR2 YYNGEE. The CDR3 covers 14 residues. The DNA for the CDR3 is TGTGCCAGCAGCGTAGAAACAGGGGGAGAGACCCAGTACTTC. Its protein product is CASSVETGGETQYF. Full variable domain (outside the CDR3, taken from reference TRBV9 and TRBJ2-5): DSGVTQTPKHLITATGQRVTLRCSPRSGDLSVYWYQQSLDQGLQFLIQYYNGEERAKGNILERFSAQQFPDLHSELNLSSLELGDSALYFCASSVETGGETQYFGPGTRLLVL.

As for this clonotype: Lacking the conserved final phenylalanine or tryptophan, this CDR3 likely reflects a read error. The J gene is TRBJ2-7, the V gene TRBV7-3; 7 nucleotides line up with TRBD2. This CDR3 comprises 14 residues. Germline lookup yields CDR1 SGHTA and CDR2 FQGTGA. Trimming at V came to 6 bases and at J to 0 bases, leaving 5 bases not matched to a gene. The CDR3 bases are TGTGCCAGCAGGGGAGGGTTAAGCTCCTACGAGCAGTACCTC. Translated: CASRGGLSSYEQYL.

The CDR3 sequence is CSVDPPGQETQYF. CDR3 bases: TGCAGCGTTGACCCCCCCGGTCAAGAGACCCAGTACTTC. The chain carries TRBV29-1 and TRBJ2-5; no definite D call. This CDR3 comprises 13 residues. Germline assignment: CDR1 SQVTM and CDR2 ANQGSEA. V was cut by 3 bases and J by 2 bases, with 10 bases left in between. Looking up the rest from reference TRBV29-1 and TRBJ2-5 gives the full variable domain: SAVISQKPSRDICQRGTSLTIQCQVDSQVTMMFWYRQQPGQSLTLIATANQGSEATYESGFVIDKFPISRPNLTFSTLTVSNMSPEDSSIYLCSVDPPGQETQYFGPGTRLLVL.

The chain carries TRBV7-2 and TRBJ2-3; 8 bases fit TRBD2. J gave up 3 bases and V 6 bases, and 11 bases lay outside the gene matches. CDR3 size: 16 residues. Germline V gene data show CDR1 as SGHTA and CDR2 as FQGNSA. In nucleotides, the CDR3 is TGTGCCAGCAGTCATTGCGGGAGGCAGTGGACAGATACGCAGTATTTT. Protein: CASSHCGRQWTDTQYF.

As for this clonotype: The junction departs from germline at one end; a sequencing error may be responsible. The V gene is TRBV25-1, the J gene TRBJ2-7, with D possibly being TRBD1 or TRBD2 (5 bases each). Germline V gene sequence: CDR1 MGHDK, CDR2 SYGVNS. This CDR3 region has 13 residues. The CDR3 DNA reads TGTGCCAGCAGATCGGGGACGGCGATCGAGCAATACTTC. This encodes CASRSGTAIEQYF.

This clonotype was counted a few times. The rearrangement links TRBV2 to TRBJ1-5; no firm D call. Germline V lookup: CDR1 SNHLY, CDR2 FYNNEI. With 9 bases removed from V and 3 bases from J, the gap between germline ends came to 15 bases. There are 14 residues in the CDR3. CDR3 nucleotide sequence: TGTGCCAGTTCGGACCGAACCGTCAATCAGCCCCAGCATTTT. Amino acid sequence: CASSDRTVNQPQHF.

V gene TRBV28 combines with J gene TRBJ2-5, with TRBD1 identical over 7 bases. J lost 11 bases, V lost 6 bases, and 12 bases had no gene match. The CDR3 consists of 13 residues. The germline gives CDR1 MDHEN, CDR2 SYDVKM. CDR3 sequence (DNA): TGTGCCAGCAGCATCGGGACAGAGAAAGAGCAGTACTTC. This codes for CASSIGTEKEQYF.

The J gene is TRBJ2-5, the V gene TRBV5-5; D ambiguous. The length of the CDR3 is 14 residues. CDR1 and CDR2 (germline): SGHKS, YYEKEE (reference sequence). The V and J ends lost 4 bases and 3 bases respectively, with 13 bases between them. CDR3 nucleotides: TGTGCCAGCAGCCCGACGGTAATAGAAGAGACCCAGTACTTC. Translation: CASSPTVIEETQYF.

This clonotype was observed a few times. The chain combines TRBV6-2 or TRBV6-3 with TRBJ2-7; D call uncertain. Germline V gene sequence: CDR1 MNHEY, CDR2 SVGEGT. V lost 3 bases to trimming and J lost 5 bases, with 5 bases between them. This CDR3 comprises 11 residues. CDR3 nucleotides: TGTGCCAGCAGTTATAATAACGAGCAGTACTTC. Protein product: CASSYNNEQYF.

This clonotype was picked up a small number of times. V and J are TRBV20-1 and TRBJ2-1, with 8 bases matching TRBD2. The CDR3 is made up of 14 amino acids. The V gene's germline CDR1 is DFQATT and CDR2 SNEGSKA (reference sequence). With V trimmed by 5 bases and J by 10 bases, 13 bases remained unmatched. For the CDR3, the DNA is TGCAGTGCTTCCGGGACTAGTACCAATGTGGAGCAGTTCTTC. Amino acid sequence: CSASGTSTNVEQFF.

This clonotype was observed a few times. The rearrangement links TRBV7-9 to TRBJ1-5; TRBD1 is a possible D gene (5 bases). CDR3 length equals 17 residues. Germline V gives CDR1 SEHNR, CDR2 FQNEAQ (reference sequence). Trimming stripped 5 bases from V and 1 base from J, with 18 bases between. The CDR3 DNA follows: TGTGCCAGCAGCCAGCGAGTCCAGGGAACGAGCAATCAGCCCCAGCATTTT. This translates into CASSQRVQGTSNQPQHF. The whole variable domain, filled in from reference TRBV7-9 and TRBJ1-5, reads DTGVSQNPRHKITKRGQNVTFRCDPISEHNRLYWYRQTLGQGPEFLTYFQNEAQLEKSRLLSDRFSAERPKGSFSTLEIQRTEQGDSAMYLCASSQRVQGTSNQPQHFGDGTRLSIL.

The table lists this clonotype with a few counts. The CDR3, as DNA: TGCGCCAGCAGCTTCCGTGGAACCGGGGAGCTGTTTTTT. Its protein product is CASSFRGTGELFF. V and J are TRBV5-1 and TRBJ2-2; D unclear. V gave up 2 bases and J gave up 5 bases, with 7 bases separating them. In germline, CDR1 is SGHRS, CDR2 YFSETQ. The CDR3 runs to 13 residues.

J is TRBJ2-5 and V is TRBV6-6, with 8 bases identical to TRBD1. The tail of the sequence fits TRBJ2-7 better, so the J call may be wrong. The CDR3 extends over 16 amino acids. The germline gives CDR1 MNHNY, CDR2 SVGAGI (reference sequence). CDR3 bases: TGTGCCAGCAGTAACCCCGGACAGGGAGGTATGAACGAGCAGTACTTC. This translates into CASSNPGQGGMNEQYF.